Shown below are 17 T cell receptor beta chains from a single sample sequenced in a study of cytomegalovirus exposure and HLA in healthy donors. Use of 60 Vbeta and 13 Jbeta primers characterized the PCR. Method: immunoSEQ multiplex PCR; TCRdb's copy keeps in-frame clones and lacks some. The sample includes 130,000 or so clones, 74% of them seen just once. Sequenced sample: PBMCs. These receptors were collected from a man aged 18 to 30 in good health and CMV-seropositive.

The chain combines TRBV28 with TRBJ2-7, with D perhaps matching TRBD1 (6 bases). Per the germline V gene, CDR1 is MDHEN and CDR2 is SYDVKM. The length of the CDR3 is 14 residues. The V and J ends lost 7 bases and 0 bases respectively, with 13 bases between them. The CDR3 sequence is CASTIGQSSYEQYF. In DNA form, the CDR3 reads TGTGCCAGCACTATCGGACAGAGCTCCTACGAGCAGTACTTC.

The CDR3 is CASSFQRGGTDTQYF. CDR3 coding DNA: TGTGCCAGCAGCTTTCAGCGGGGGGGCACAGATACGCAGTATTTT. The rearrangement joins TRBV7-2 to TRBJ2-3; 9 nucleotides align to TRBD2. Germline V gene data show CDR1 as SGHTA and CDR2 as FQGNSA. V dropped 3 bases and J dropped 1; count of bases not matched to a gene: 2. This CDR3 is 15 amino acids long.

To note about this clone: One end of the junction varies from germline; a read error may be responsible. The chain employs TRBV7-2 and TRBJ1-5; D gene uncertain. CDR1 and CDR2 (germline): SGHTA, FQGNSA. CDR3 length equals 13 residues. The DNA of the CDR3 is TGTGTCAGCAGCTTAGGAGGATATCAGCCCCAGCATTTT. Its translation: CVSSLGGYQPQHF.

This chain connects TRBV12-5 to TRBJ1-2; D might be TRBD1 (6 bases). The CDR3 is made up of 15 amino acids. The V gene's germline CDR1 is LGHNT and CDR2 FRNRAP. V was cut by 6 bases and J by 7 bases, with 21 bases left in between. In DNA form, the CDR3 reads TGTGCTAGTGGGTCCGAAGCAGGGGCGGAAAGTGGCTACACCTTC. It codes for CASGSEAGAESGYTF. Full variable domain (missing parts from reference TRBV12-5 and TRBJ1-2): DARVTQTPRHKVTEMGQEVTMRCQPILGHNTVFWYRQTMMQGLELLAYFRNRAPLDDSGMPKDRFSAEMPDATLATLKIQPSEPRDSAVYFCASGSEAGAESGYTFGSGTRLTVV.

The chain links TRBV29-1 to TRBJ2-7; a possible D gene is TRBD2 (6 bases). Trimming cost V 2 bases and J 0 bases, with 11 bases left between them. This CDR3 is 14 amino acids long. The germline V gene has CDR1 SQVTM and CDR2 ANQGSEA. The CDR3 nucleotides are TGCAGCGTTGAAACCCGGGGGAGCTCCTACGAGCAGTACTTC. Amino acid sequence: CSVETRGSSYEQYF.

The chain employs TRBV30 and TRBJ2-7; 12 bases match TRBD2. The CDR3 loop spans 14 amino acids. V lost 4 bases and J lost 2; bases outside the gene matches: 3. Germline V lookup: CDR1 GTSNPN, CDR2 SVGIG (reference sequence). In DNA form, the CDR3 reads TGTGCCTGGAAGAGGACTAGCGGGGCCTACGAGCAGTACTTC. This translates into CAWKRTSGAYEQYF.

This clone was seen a single time. The chain has TRBV6-1 and TRBJ1-1, with 11 bases aligning to TRBD1. With 6 bases clipped from V and 4 bases from J, the junction kept 7 bases outside the gene matches. This CDR3 region has 15 residues. Germline lookup yields CDR1 MNHNS and CDR2 SASEGT. CDR3 protein: CASSPRDRGITEAFF. CDR3 sequence (DNA): TGTGCCAGCAGCCCTAGGGACAGGGGGATCACTGAAGCTTTCTTT.

The rearrangement links TRBV14 to TRBJ2-3; D remains ambiguous. Germline CDR1 is SGHDN and CDR2 is FVKESK. V was pared by 1 base and J by 8 bases, with 10 bases between. The CDR3 contains 13 residues. The CDR3 DNA sequence: TGTGCCAGCAGCCAAGGCGTGAGCTCTACGCAGTATTTT. Translation: CASSQGVSSTQYF.

The V gene is TRBV28, the J gene TRBJ2-7, with 9 nucleotides matching TRBD1. Germline V lookup: CDR1 MDHEN, CDR2 SYDVKM. The J segment lost 0 bases and the V segment lost 6 bases, leaving 6 bases of the junction unmatched. The length of the CDR3 is 15 residues. The CDR3 bases are TGTGCCAGCAGCCGGACAGGGGCCAGCTCCTACGAGCAGTACTTC. Encoded protein: CASSRTGASSYEQYF.

The rearrangement joins TRBV7-9 to TRBJ2-5, with a possible D match to TRBD2 (5 bases). The DNA end is more similar to TRBJ2-7, so the J call may be wrong. In germline, CDR1 is SEHNR, CDR2 FQNEAQ (reference sequence). The CDR3 length is 15 residues. The CDR3 DNA follows: TGTGCCAGCAGCCCCATGGGAGTAATTAACTACGAGCAGTACTTC. Translating gives CASSPMGVINYEQYF.

The V call is TRBV5-1, the J call TRBJ2-7, with a tentative D call TRBD2 (5 bases). CDR1 SGHRS and CDR2 YFSETQ come from the germline V gene. Trimming shortened V by 1 base and J by 3 bases, and 8 bases separated the two germline ends. The CDR3 extends over 13 amino acids. This CDR3 reads CASSLLGDYEQYF. CDR3 coding DNA: TGCGCCAGCAGCTTGCTGGGAGACTACGAGCAGTACTTC. Supplemented by reference TRBV5-1 and TRBJ2-7, the full variable domain reads KAGVTQTPRYLIKTRGQQVTLSCSPISGHRSVSWYQQTPGQGLQFLFEYFSETQRNKGNFPGRFSGRQFSNSRSEMNVSTLELGDSALYLCASSLLGDYEQYFGPGTRLTVT.

J is TRBJ1-5 and V is TRBV7-2; 8 bases map to TRBD1. CDR3 length: 15 residues. CDR1 is SGHTA and CDR2 is FQGNSA in the germline V gene. Germline trimming cut 3 bases from V and 6 bases from J; bases unmatched to any gene: 7. DNA of the CDR3: TGTGCCAGCAGCTTTGACAGGGGAAGAGGTCAGCCCCAGCATTTT. Translating gives CASSFDRGRGQPQHF.

As DNA, the CDR3 is TGTGCCAGCAGCCTTTGGGAGGGCTTTGAGCAGTTCTTC. Translation gives CASSLWEGFEQFF. The chain links TRBV6-6 to TRBJ2-1; the match to TRBD2 covers 7 bases. The CDR3 has 13 residues. The germline gives CDR1 MNHNY, CDR2 SVGAGI (reference sequence). The junction had 8 bases not matched to a gene; V was cut back by 6 bases and J by 9 bases.

The chain carries TRBV2 and TRBJ2-7, with 7 bases matching TRBD2. The CDR3 contains 15 residues. V lost 11 bases, J lost 0 bases, and 13 bases stayed unmatched. In germline, CDR1 is SNHLY, CDR2 FYNNEI. The CDR3 DNA reads as TGTGCCTTACGGAACGGGGGGAAAAGCTCCTACGAGCAGTACTTC. It specifies CALRNGGKSSYEQYF.

This clone was seen just once. The chain joins TRBV6-5 to TRBJ1-2, with 9 bases aligning to TRBD1. The length of the CDR3 is 12 residues. Germline assignment: CDR1 MNHEY and CDR2 SVGAGI. V lost 6 bases to trimming and J lost 10 bases; unmatched junction nucleotides: 6. In DNA, the CDR3 is TGTGCCAGCAGCCCGGGACAGGGCCACTACACCTTC. Translating it yields CASSPGQGHYTF.

This clone has only a few counts. The rearrangement joins TRBV30 to TRBJ2-2; perhaps TRBD1 as D (6 bases). V dropped 1 base and J dropped 6 bases, with 15 bases sitting between them. CDR3 length: 15 amino acids. Germline V gene data show CDR1 as GTSNPN and CDR2 as SVGIG (reference sequence). The CDR3 nucleotides are TGTGCCTGGAGTGGGGGGCAGGGGTTGGCCGGGGAGCTGTTTTTT. This translates into CAWSGGQGLAGELFF.

The genes are TRBV2 and TRBJ1-1, with TRBD1 as a possible D gene (5 bases). The germline V gene has CDR1 SNHLY and CDR2 FYNNEI. The V and J ends lost 2 bases and 6 bases respectively, with 22 bases between them. This CDR3 region has 17 residues. CDR3 in DNA: TGTGCCAGCAGTGAAAACCGCCTGGGGAAGGTCAGGGCTGAAGCTTTCTTT. This sequence encodes CASSENRLGKVRAEAFF. Full variable domain (outside the CDR3, taken from reference TRBV2 and TRBJ1-1): EPEVTQTPSHQVTQMGQEVILRCVPISNHLYFYWYRQILGQKVEFLVSFYNNEISEKSEIFDDQFSVERPDGSNFTLKIRSTKLEDSAMYFCASSENRLGKVRAEAFFGQGTRLTVV.